The source of this TCR beta chain is a study of STAT5B mutations in CD4+ large granular lymphocyte leukemia. General study results and limits: Compared with healthy controls (2/35), patient top clones favored TRBV06 (8/27).

Clones were sequenced by immunoSEQ multiplex PCR, and TCRdb holds only the in-frame ones, with some missing. This table has around 26,000 clones, 70% to 80% appearing once. The CDR3 sequence is 18 residues long. Between the trimmed V and J ends, which lost 5 bases and 0 bases, there was a span of 20 bases. Looked up from germline, CDR1 is MGHDK and CDR2 is SYGVNS. A note on this clone: Its matching antigen is unknown.

J is TRBJ1-3 and V is TRBV25-1; D remains unclear. The sequencing sample was made of CD4+ T cells from blood buffy coats. The TCR comes from a human donor in good health. CDR3 region: CASSPRSAGSFSGNTIYF. In DNA, the CDR3 is TGTGCCAGCAGTCCCCGAAGCGCAGGCAGCTTCTCTGGAAACACCATATATTTT.